The 27 T cell receptor beta chains in this list originate from one sample, sequenced in a study of blood T cell repertoires in COVID-19. Assay: immunoSEQ multiplex PCR; the TCRdb copy retains only in-frame clones and omits some. The sample carries 120,000 to 150,000 clones, approximately 87% recorded once. The sequenced sample consisted of PBMCs or T cells enriched from blood (not recorded which). The receptors derive from a woman under 40 with acute COVID-19.

V and J are TRBV4-1 and TRBJ2-5, with 7 bases aligning to TRBD2. Germline V gene data show CDR1 as MGHRA and CDR2 as YSYEKL. This CDR3 has 16 residues. Trimming took 1 base from V and 1 from J; bases not matched to a gene: 6. The CDR3 nucleotides read TGCGCCAGCAGCCAAGTTTGGAGACTAGCCCAAGAGACCCAGTACTTC. Translated: CASSQVWRLAQETQYF.

J is TRBJ1-4 and V is TRBV3-1 (or the pseudogene TRBV3-2), with D possibly being TRBD1 (5 bases). V gave up 4 bases and J gave up 3 bases, with 12 bases separating them. This CDR3 region has 15 residues. CDR1 is LGHDT and CDR2 is YNNKEL in the germline V gene (reference sequence). The CDR3 DNA reads as TGTGCCAGCAGCCCTCAGGGTGGGGCTAATGAAAAACTGTTTTTT. Translated, it gives CASSPQGGANEKLFF.

The J gene is TRBJ2-5, the V gene TRBV2; D is perhaps TRBD2 (6 bases). The CDR3 has 13 residues. The V end lost 2 bases, the J end lost 5 bases, and 9 bases lay between the germline ends. Germline V lookup: CDR1 SNHLY, CDR2 FYNNEI. CDR3 residues: CASSERLAETQYF. CDR3 nucleotides: TGTGCCAGCAGTGAACGGCTAGCGGAGACCCAGTACTTC.

This chain connects TRBV30 to TRBJ2-7; TRBD2 is a possible D gene (5 bases). The CDR3 is 11 residues long. V shed 5 bases and J shed 0 bases, with 5 bases lying between them. Germline-derived CDR1 and CDR2 are GTSNPN and SVGIG (reference sequence). CDR3 coding DNA: TGTGCCTGGGGGAGCTCCTACGAGCAGTACTTC. The encoded protein is CAWGSSYEQYF.

The sample holds one count of this clone. This chain joins TRBV5-4 and TRBJ2-3, with 10 bases matching TRBD2. Germline-derived CDR1 and CDR2 are SGHNT and YYREEE (reference sequence). CDR3 length: 15 residues. V was pared by 4 bases and J by 3 bases, with 5 bases of the junction left unmatched. The CDR3 spells CASSLTSGKTDTQYF. CDR3 sequence (DNA): TGTGCCAGCAGCCTTACTAGCGGGAAAACAGATACGCAGTATTTT.

The CDR3 DNA follows: TGTGCCAGCAGGGTCAAAATGCAGGGGGCACTCAATGGCTACACCTTC. Its translation: CASRVKMQGALNGYTF. This rearrangement joins TRBV5-4 to TRBJ1-2; 8 bases align to TRBD1. The germline V gene encodes CDR1 SGHNT and CDR2 YYREEE (reference sequence). The trim removed 5 bases at V and 6 bases at J, leaving 15 bases unmatched. This CDR3 is 16 amino acids long. The entire variable domain, with the rest obtained from reference TRBV5-4 and TRBJ1-2, is as follows: ETGVTQSPTHLIKTRGQQVTLRCSSQSGHNTVSWYQQALGQGPQFIFQYYREEENGRGNFPPRFSGLQFPNYSSELNVNALELDDSALYLCASRVKMQGALNGYTFGSGTRLTVV.

The J gene is TRBJ1-5, the V gene TRBV30; tentatively, D is TRBD1 (5 bases). V shed 2 bases and J shed 4 bases, with 9 bases lying between them. The CDR3 covers 13 residues. CDR1 and CDR2 (germline): GTSNPN, SVGIG (reference sequence). In DNA form, the CDR3 reads TGTGCCTGGAGTACAGGTTTAAATCAGCCCCAGCATTTT. Amino acids: CAWSTGLNQPQHF.

This clone came up many times. Here the CDR3 DNA reads TGTGCCAGCAGCGAAGCGGGAGTGGGATCCTACGAGCAGTACTTC. Amino acid sequence: CASSEAGVGSYEQYF. V and J are TRBV5-5 and TRBJ2-7; 8 bases are a match to TRBD2. V was clipped by 4 bases and J by 1 base; unmatched bases: 7. This CDR3 is 15 amino acids long. Germline CDR1 reads SGHKS; CDR2 reads YYEKEE (reference sequence).

In nucleotides, the CDR3 is TGTGCCAGCGGGGGGACAGGAGCTAGCACAGATACGCAGTATTTT. As protein: CASGGTGASTDTQYF. This rearrangement joins TRBV25-1 to TRBJ2-3, with 8 bases aligning to TRBD1. The length of the CDR3 is 15 residues. Germline V lookup: CDR1 MGHDK, CDR2 SYGVNS. V gave up 8 bases and J gave up 0 bases; unmatched junction bases: 7.

The chain links TRBV5-6 to TRBJ2-1; D is possibly TRBD2 (6 bases). In germline, CDR1 is SGHDT, CDR2 YYEEEE. V was clipped by 1 base and J by 5 bases, with 13 bases between them. This CDR3 contains 15 residues. The CDR3 region is CASSLLTGVHNEQFF. The CDR3 DNA reads as TGTGCCAGCAGCTTGCTTACGGGAGTCCACAATGAGCAGTTCTTC.

This chain uses TRBV28 with TRBJ1-4, with D possibly matching TRBD1 (6 bases). V was pared by 1 base and J by 4 bases, with 19 bases between. CDR3 size: 18 residues. CDR1 is MDHEN and CDR2 is SYDVKM in the germline V gene. DNA of the CDR3: TGTGCCAGCAGTTTATCATCAGGGGACGGTGCGATTAATGAAAAACTGTTTTTT. Translated: CASSLSSGDGAINEKLFF.

This chain connects TRBV24-1 to TRBJ2-5, with D possibly TRBD2 on 5 matching bases. Germline-derived CDR1 and CDR2 are KGHDR and SFDVKD. This CDR3 is 15 amino acids long. V dropped 4 bases and J dropped 2 bases, with 13 bases sitting between them. CDR3 bases: TGTGCCACCAGTGACACTAGAGCAGAACAAGAGACCCAGTACTTC. This translates into CATSDTRAEQETQYF.

This clone was picked up a small number of times. The chain employs TRBV7-3 and TRBJ2-2, with unresolved D. The CDR3 covers 13 residues. The germline gives CDR1 SGHTA, CDR2 FQGTGA. The V and J ends lost 2 bases and 8 bases respectively, with 9 bases between them. The CDR3 DNA follows: TGTGCCAGCAGCTTAGAAGTAGCTGGGGAGCTGTTTTTT. Translation gives CASSLEVAGELFF.

This rearrangement joins TRBV23-1 to TRBJ2-7, with 14 positions matching TRBD2. TRBV23-1 is an open reading frame whose function is uncertain. V dropped 8 bases and J dropped 11; count of bases not matched to a gene: 5. This CDR3 comprises 12 residues. DNA for the CDR3: TGCGCCAGCCCGGGACTAGCGGGAGAGGAGTACTTC. Residues: CASPGLAGEEYF.

This clone was detected only once. At the DNA level, this CDR3 is encoded by other sequences in the same sample as well. This chain uses TRBV28 with TRBJ1-3; D uncertain. V lost 4 bases, J lost 1 base, and 8 bases lay in between. CDR1 is MDHEN and CDR2 is SYDVKM in the germline V gene. This CDR3 is 14 amino acids long. The CDR3 DNA is TGTGCCAGCAGTTCCCGCGGATCTGGAAACACCATATATTTT. This encodes CASSSRGSGNTIYF.

This rearrangement joins TRBV19 to TRBJ2-5; a possible D gene is TRBD1 (5 bases). Per germline, CDR1 LNHDA and CDR2 SQIVND (reference sequence). This CDR3 comprises 13 residues. Trimming took off 3 bases at V and 2 bases at J, with 7 bases between the two ends. DNA of the CDR3: TGTGCCAGTAGTATCCAGGGACAAGAGACCCAGTACTTC. Its protein is CASSIQGQETQYF.

The rearrangement uses TRBV4-1 and TRBJ1-1; D possibly corresponds to TRBD1 (6 bases). CDR1 is MGHRA and CDR2 is YSYEKL in the germline V gene. V was shortened by 0 bases and J by 2 bases, with 19 bases between the two germline ends. CDR3 length: 18 residues. The chain's CDR3 is CASSQDSRGGHLNTEAFF. CDR3 DNA sequence: TGCGCCAGCAGCCAAGATTCCCGCGGGGGACATCTTAACACTGAAGCTTTCTTT.

The chain is built from TRBV9 and TRBJ2-5, with 7 bases fitting TRBD2. Germline V gene lookup returns CDR1 SGDLS and CDR2 YYNGEE. J was trimmed by 5 bases and V by 0 bases; bases with no gene match: 7. CDR3 length: 15 residues. CDR3 bases: TGTGCCAGCAGCGTAGCGGGAGGACTAGGGGAGACCCAGTACTTC. It codes for CASSVAGGLGETQYF.

The rearrangement links TRBV2 to TRBJ1-4; D perhaps matches TRBD1 (5 bases). This CDR3 region has 14 residues. CDR1 is SNHLY, CDR2 FYNNEI, per germline. Trimming cost V 3 bases and J 8 bases, with 13 bases left between them. This CDR3 is CASSEGQPNEKLFF. CDR3 DNA sequence: TGTGCCAGCAGTGAGGGGCAGCCGAACGAAAAACTGTTTTTT.

This clone occurred once. CDR3 DNA sequence: TGTGCCAGCAGCTGGGGGACAGGGAGGAACACTGAAGCTTTCTTT. This gives the protein CASSWGTGRNTEAFF. This chain uses TRBV5-4 with TRBJ1-1, with 9 bases lining up with TRBD1. The germline gives CDR1 SGHNT, CDR2 YYREEE (reference sequence). Trimming cost V 3 bases and J 1 base; bases outside gene matches: 4. CDR3 length: 15 residues.

The table lists this clone with a count of one. CDR3 DNA: TGTGCCAGTAGTTTATCCCAAGGGGGTTATGGCTACACCTTC. Residues: CASSLSQGGYGYTF. The genes are TRBV19 and TRBJ1-2; TRBD1 is a possible D gene (6 bases). This CDR3 is built from 14 residues. V lost 5 bases and J 5 bases, leaving 15 bases between the germline ends. The germline V gene has CDR1 LNHDA and CDR2 SQIVND (reference sequence).

The chain has TRBV9 and TRBJ2-3; tentative D call: TRBD1 (5 bases). Trimming cost V 0 bases and J 1 base, with 9 bases left between them. This CDR3 region has 15 residues. In germline, CDR1 is SGDLS, CDR2 YYNGEE. This chain's CDR3 is CASSVVGAGTDTQYF. The CDR3 nucleotides are TGTGCCAGCAGCGTAGTTGGGGCTGGCACAGATACGCAGTATTTT.

V usage is TRBV29-1 and J usage is TRBJ2-3, with TRBD1 as a possible D gene (6 bases). The CDR3 totals 12 residues. Germline-derived CDR1 and CDR2 are SQVTM and ANQGSEA. Trimming removed 4 bases from V and 6 bases from J, with 11 bases in between. The CDR3 region is CSVASGVDTQYF. The DNA of the CDR3 is TGCAGCGTTGCGTCAGGGGTGGATACGCAGTATTTT.

The J gene is TRBJ2-7, the V gene TRBV7-9; D remains unclear. The V end was cut by 5 bases, the J end by 2 bases, with 13 bases between. Germline CDR1 is SEHNR and CDR2 is FQNEAQ (reference sequence). This CDR3 has 14 residues. For the CDR3, the DNA is TGTGCCAGCAGCCAGGTCCCAGAGACCTACGAGCAGTACTTC. As protein: CASSQVPETYEQYF.

The rearrangement links TRBV30 to TRBJ2-3; D call uncertain. Germline V CDR1 and CDR2: GTSNPN, SVGIG (reference sequence). V was clipped by 0 bases and J by 4 bases, with 5 bases between them. The CDR3 is 12 amino acids. The CDR3 loop is CAWSVLPDTQYF. The DNA for the CDR3 is TGTGCCTGGAGTGTCCTCCCAGATACGCAGTATTTT.

The chain carries TRBV15 and TRBJ1-1, with a possible D match to TRBD1 (5 bases). Germline assignment: CDR1 LNHNV and CDR2 YYDKDF (reference sequence). The CDR3 runs 16 residues. Trimming took 0 bases from V and 0 from J, leaving 11 bases between them. The DNA of the CDR3 is TGTGCCACCAGCAGAGATTCTCCGGGGGTGAACACTGAAGCTTTCTTT. It encodes CATSRDSPGVNTEAFF.

This clone was observed a few times. The chain combines TRBV11-1 with TRBJ2-5; D perhaps matches TRBD1 (6 bases). The CDR3 is 16 amino acids. Germline CDR1 is SGHAT and CDR2 is FQDESV (reference sequence). V was cut by 1 base and J by 5 bases, with 17 bases left in between. The CDR3, as DNA: TGTGCCAGCAGCTTAGAGTTTTATGGGGGCCGGGAGACCCAGTACTTC. Translated, it gives CASSLEFYGGRETQYF.